The clone carrying this T cell receptor (beta chain) was counted a few times. Its specificity is not known. This sample stems from a study of neoadjuvant anti-PD-1 for oral cavity cancer. TCRdb's copy holds only in-frame clones and misses some; the assay was immunoSEQ multiplex PCR. The sample lists under 85,000 clones; under 90% were seen once. Germline V gene lookup returns CDR1 SGHRS and CDR2 YFSETQ. This CDR3 spans 16 amino acids. Trimming cost V 5 bases and J 1 base; bases outside gene matches: 7. These newly diagnosed stage II-IVA oral cavity squamous cell carcinoma patients had no prior systemic or radiation treatment. Cohort: HPV-negative, locally advanced oral cavity squamous cell carcinoma patients. Blood cells were analyzed directly, without culture or expansion. General observations from the study: TCR analyses covered only a few patients per response group.

V and J are TRBV5-1 and TRBJ2-2; 8 bases fit TRBD1. The material was PBMCs, obtained before nivolumab (anti-PD-1) treatment. This TCR was sampled from a person aged 40 to 85 with oral cavity squamous cell carcinoma. The CDR3 nucleotides are TGCGCCAGCAGACCCGACAGGGGTGGGAACACCGGGGAGCTGTTTTTT. Translated, it gives CASRPDRGGNTGELFF. The whole variable domain, remainder taken from reference TRBV5-1 and TRBJ2-2, is KAGVTQTPRYLIKTRGQQVTLSCSPISGHRSVSWYQQTPGQGLQFLFEYFSETQRNKGNFPGRFSGRQFSNSRSEMNVSTLELGDSALYLCASRPDRGGNTGELFFGEGSRLTVL.